Only one count was recorded for the clone carrying this T cell receptor beta chain. What it binds is unknown. These data belong to a study of cytomegalovirus exposure and HLA in healthy donors. Study-level findings and limits: Differences between HLA loci emerged in a later analysis of TCR association rates, with DRB1 most and HLA-C fewest. Sequencing likely caused a cluster of highly shared sequence variants.

Primers for the PCR totalled 60 Vbeta and 13 Jbeta. Clones were sequenced by immunoSEQ multiplex PCR, and TCRdb holds only the in-frame ones, with some missing. The profile shows 250,000 to 350,000 clones, roughly 85% of them singletons. The germline V gene encodes CDR1 SGHRS and CDR2 YFSETQ. The junction had 10 bases not matched to a gene; V was cut back by 0 bases and J by 2 bases. The CDR3 has 18 residues. The clonotype originates from a man in his forties in good health and CMV-seropositive. The chain employs TRBV5-1 and TRBJ2-3; 9 nucleotides match TRBD2. The sample consisted of PBMCs. The CDR3 DNA reads as TGCGCCAGCAGCTTGGCCCTCTCTAGCGGGATTAACACAGATACGCAGTATTTT. Its translation is CASSLALSSGINTDTQYF.